This TCR beta chain was identified in a study of cytomegalovirus exposure and HLA in healthy donors. Study-wide findings and caveats: Earlier analysis yielded a pattern in which most TCR beta V segments were productive about 87% or about 30% of the time. 87-base-pair reads could not separate some V segments, including TRBV6-2 and TRBV6-3. The availability of immune exposure information extended only to CMV serostatus. In vitro work confirmed that a few CMV-associated chains recognize CMV antigens.

On this clone: Antigen: not known.

V lost 2 bases and J 4 bases, leaving 8 bases between the germline ends. Germline V gene lookup returns CDR1 MNHEY and CDR2 SMNVEV (reference sequence). The CDR3 is 13 residues long. 60 Vbeta and 13 Jbeta primers were used in PCR. Sequencing was performed with immunoSEQ multiplex PCR; in TCRdb, only in-frame clones are kept and a portion is missing. The data show 150,000 to 200,000 clones, approximately 80% seen once. The origin of this receptor is a woman aged 40 to 55 in good health and CMV-seronegative. The chain employs TRBV27 and TRBJ1-2; no clear D. Sequencing used PBMCs. Here the CDR3 reads CASSLGRIYGYTF. The DNA of the CDR3 is TGTGCCAGCAGTTTAGGCAGGATCTATGGCTACACCTTC.